Included here is one TCR beta chain sequence, with context. Its antigen is unknown. This record belongs to a study of CXCR3-negative and CXCR3-positive naive CD8 T cells. Study findings and constraints: Hydrophobicity of TRB CDR3s was greater in CXCR3-positive naive cells than in CXCR3-negative naive cells. CXCR3 levels fell partly with cryopreservation; most assays relied on fresh PBMCs. TRBV-TRBJ usage was similar across naive CXCR3 subsets but distinct in memory cells.

UMI-labeled TRB cDNA libraries were prepared by 5' RACE. TCRdb processed the 5' RACE reads again and assigns one entry to each CDR3 protein, with no DNA. This table holds some 100,000 distinct CDR3 sequences. The CDR3 covers 15 residues. The germline V gene encodes CDR1 MDHEN and CDR2 SYDVKM. The sorting of each CD8+ T cell subset was done in triplicate, at some 270,000 cells each. This chain connects TRBV28 to TRBJ2-2; TCRdb gives TRBD1 as the D gene, but with no DNA this cannot be confirmed. The material sequenced was naive CXCR3+ CD8+ T cells from blood. Subset reported: CD45RO-CCR7+CD27+CD95- naive CD8+ T cells expressing CXCR3 (TNR3+). This clonotype was obtained from a human donor in good health. Some clones in this sample may be carry-over from other donors' samples. This CDR3 reads CASSSNRVGTGELFF.